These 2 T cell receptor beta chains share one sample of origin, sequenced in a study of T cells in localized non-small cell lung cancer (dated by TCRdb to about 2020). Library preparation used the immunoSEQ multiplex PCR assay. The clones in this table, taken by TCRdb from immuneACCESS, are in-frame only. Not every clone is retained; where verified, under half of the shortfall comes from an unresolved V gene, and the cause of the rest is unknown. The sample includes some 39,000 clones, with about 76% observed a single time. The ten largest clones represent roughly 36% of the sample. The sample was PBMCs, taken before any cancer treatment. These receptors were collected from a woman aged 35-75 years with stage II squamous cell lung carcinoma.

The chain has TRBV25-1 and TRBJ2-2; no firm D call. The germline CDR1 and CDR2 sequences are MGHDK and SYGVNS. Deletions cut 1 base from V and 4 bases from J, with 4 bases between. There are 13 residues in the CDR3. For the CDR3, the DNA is TGTGCCAGCAGTGAATTGATCACCGGGGAGCTGTTTTTT. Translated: CASSELITGELFF.

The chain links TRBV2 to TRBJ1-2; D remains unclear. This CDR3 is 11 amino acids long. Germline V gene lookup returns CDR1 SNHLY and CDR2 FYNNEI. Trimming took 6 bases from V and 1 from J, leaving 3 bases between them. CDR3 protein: CASSDNYGYTF. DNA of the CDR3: TGTGCCAGCAGCGATAACTATGGCTACACCTTC.